This TCR beta chain was retrieved from a study of blood T cell repertoires in COVID-19. The germline gives CDR1 MNHEY, CDR2 SVGAGI. Germline trimming cut 6 bases from V and 5 bases from J; bases unmatched to any gene: 6. The CDR3 totals 13 residues. In terms of age and location, participants ranged from roughly 18 to 90 years and lived in under 30 US areas. Donors in Cohort 3 who had recovered were those with two negative PCRs, healthcare professional clearance, or resolution of their symptoms. In the authors' methods: Reference gene primer amplification in the assay estimated nucleated cell counts. Libraries were prepared by immunoSEQ multiplex PCR; TCRdb keeps only in-frame clonotypes and omits some of them. The V and J calls and the clone size are those of that table, but D and trimming were determined from the DNA. Of under 200,000 clones in the sample, around 78% are singletons; the top ten hold 3.5% to 5%.

Sequencing input: PBMCs or T cells enriched from blood (not recorded which). This TCR was sampled from a woman in her 50s who had recovered from COVID-19. The chain has TRBV6-5 and TRBJ1-2, with 7 positions matching TRBD1. This CDR3 reads CASSYRDRYGYTF. The CDR3 DNA sequence: TGTGCCAGCAGCTACCGGGACAGATATGGCTACACCTTC.